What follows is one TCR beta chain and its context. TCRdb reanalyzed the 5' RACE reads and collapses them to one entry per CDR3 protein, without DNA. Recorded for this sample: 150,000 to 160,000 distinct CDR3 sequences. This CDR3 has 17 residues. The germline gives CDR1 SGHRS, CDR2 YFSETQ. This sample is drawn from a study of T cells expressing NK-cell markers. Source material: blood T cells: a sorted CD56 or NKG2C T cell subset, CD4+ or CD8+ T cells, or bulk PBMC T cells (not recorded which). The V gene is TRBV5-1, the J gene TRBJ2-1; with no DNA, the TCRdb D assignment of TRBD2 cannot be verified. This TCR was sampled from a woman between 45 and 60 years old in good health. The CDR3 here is CASSLALASGRYNEQFF.